This entry lists 10 T cell receptor beta chains sequenced from one sample in a study of Ad26.COV2.S vaccination and SARS-CoV-2 variants. Treatment specified: around 19 received Ad26.COV2.S at low or high dose, single or two shots; a few received placebo; per-sample allocation not given. On day 63 after the first injection, vaccine and placebo recipients gave samples. Sequencing used immunoSEQ multiplex PCR; TCRdb keeps in-frame clones, though not all of them. The data show around 400,000 clones, with roughly 85% seen just once and roughly 7.4% held by the top ten. Sequencing used peripheral blood, obtained in a trial of Ad26.COV2.S vaccine versus placebo. The source is a person between 18 and 65 years old who received the Ad26.COV2.S COVID-19 vaccine or a placebo.

V is TRBV5-1 and J is TRBJ1-1; no clear D gene. Germline V gene sequence: CDR1 SGHRS, CDR2 YFSETQ. The CDR3 consists of 13 residues. The V gene lost 1 base and the J gene lost 8 bases, with 12 bases spanning the gap. The CDR3 here is CASSLFVGLEAFF. The CDR3, as DNA: TGCGCCAGCAGCTTGTTTGTTGGCCTGGAAGCTTTCTTT.

The chain employs TRBV3-1 (or the pseudogene TRBV3-2) and TRBJ1-1; no clear D gene. Between the trimmed V and J ends, which lost 0 bases and 6 bases, there was a span of 14 bases. This CDR3 comprises 15 residues. The germline V gene has CDR1 LGHDT and CDR2 YNNKEL (reference sequence). Written as DNA, the CDR3 is TGTGCCAGCAGCCAAGAGGCAGCCCGGGATTCTGAAGCTTTCTTT. Encoded protein: CASSQEAARDSEAFF.

The CDR3 DNA is TGTGCCAGCCGGGACGGCCCTAGGGGGACTAATGAAAAACTGTTTTTT. Its protein product is CASRDGPRGTNEKLFF. The chain links TRBV18 to TRBJ1-4, with TRBD1 as a possible D gene (6 bases). Germline assignment: CDR1 KGHSH and CDR2 LQKENI. V gave up 8 bases and J gave up 2 bases, with 18 bases separating them. This CDR3 comprises 16 residues.

This clone was detected only a few times. This chain joins TRBV18 and TRBJ1-1; 8 bases fit TRBD1. V trimming: 3 bases; J trimming: 1 base; junction bases outside the gene matches: 7. Looked up from germline, CDR1 is KGHSH and CDR2 is LQKENI. This CDR3 has 16 amino acids. The CDR3 sequence: CASSPQDRASNTEAFF. CDR3 nucleotides: TGTGCCAGCTCACCCCAGGACAGGGCTTCGAACACTGAAGCTTTCTTT.

This clone turned up a few times. V usage is TRBV6-6 and J usage is TRBJ1-2; D is possibly TRBD1 (5 bases). Germline CDR1 and CDR2: MNHNY and SVGAGI (reference sequence). The V end was cut by 2 bases, the J end by 8 bases, with 15 bases between. This CDR3 is built from 14 residues. The CDR3 loop is CASSYGGGRQGYTF. The DNA of the CDR3 is TGTGCCAGCAGTTACGGCGGGGGACGGCAGGGCTACACCTTC.

The V call is TRBV11-2, the J call TRBJ1-4; 9 nucleotides match TRBD1. CDR3 length: 17 residues. Germline values: CDR1 SGHAT, CDR2 FQNNGV. Losses at the gene ends were 0 bases for V and 8 bases for J; bases not matched to a gene: 10. The CDR3 bases are TGTGCCAGCAGCTTAGATACCCCCGGGACAGGGCTCGAAAAACTGTTTTTT. Translated: CASSLDTPGTGLEKLFF.

This sequence joins TRBV5-1 and TRBJ2-1, with TRBD2 identical over 8 bases. CDR3 length: 14 amino acids. With 4 bases clipped from V and 10 bases from J, the junction kept 10 bases outside the gene matches. The germline V gene encodes CDR1 SGHRS and CDR2 YFSETQ. The CDR3 region is CASSGGLAGGEQFF. The DNA for the CDR3 is TGCGCCAGCAGCGGGGGGCTAGCGGGCGGGGAGCAGTTCTTC.

V and J are TRBV7-2 and TRBJ2-5; D is undetermined. The V gene's germline CDR1 is SGHTA and CDR2 FQGNSA. This CDR3 has 12 amino acids. V was cut by 7 bases and J by 2 bases, with 8 bases left in between. The CDR3 spells CASKFEQETQYF. The CDR3 DNA is TGTGCCAGCAAGTTCGAGCAAGAGACCCAGTACTTC.

The genes are TRBV6-2 or TRBV6-3 and TRBJ2-3, with 12 bases lining up with TRBD2. Trimming removed 5 bases from V and 4 bases from J; junction bases left unmatched: 4. From germline, CDR1 is MNHEY and CDR2 SVGEGT. The length of the CDR3 is 15 residues. The chain's CDR3 is CASSLTSGGSDTQYF. The CDR3 DNA sequence: TGTGCCAGCAGTCTGACTAGCGGGGGTTCAGATACGCAGTATTTT.

The chain links TRBV7-9 to TRBJ2-7; 7 nucleotides match TRBD1. From germline, CDR1 is SEHNR and CDR2 FQNEAQ (reference sequence). The V gene end was trimmed by 0 bases and the J gene end by 2 bases; junction bases not matched to a gene: 4. The CDR3 sequence is 15 residues long. CDR3 sequence (DNA): TGTGCCAGCAGCTTAGCCCTGGGACAGACCTACGAGCAGTACTTC. It codes for CASSLALGQTYEQYF.